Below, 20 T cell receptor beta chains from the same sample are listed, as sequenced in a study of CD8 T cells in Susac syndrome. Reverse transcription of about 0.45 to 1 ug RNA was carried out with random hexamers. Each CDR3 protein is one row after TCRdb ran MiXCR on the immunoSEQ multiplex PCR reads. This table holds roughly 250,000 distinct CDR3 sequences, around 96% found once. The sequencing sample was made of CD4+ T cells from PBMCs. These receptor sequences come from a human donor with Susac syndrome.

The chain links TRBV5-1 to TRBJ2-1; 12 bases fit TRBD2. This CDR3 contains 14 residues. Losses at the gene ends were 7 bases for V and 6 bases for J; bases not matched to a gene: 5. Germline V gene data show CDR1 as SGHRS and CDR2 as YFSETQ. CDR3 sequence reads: CASGLAGPSNEQFF. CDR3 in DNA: TGCGCCAGCGGACTAGCGGGACCGAGCAATGAGCAGTTCTTC.

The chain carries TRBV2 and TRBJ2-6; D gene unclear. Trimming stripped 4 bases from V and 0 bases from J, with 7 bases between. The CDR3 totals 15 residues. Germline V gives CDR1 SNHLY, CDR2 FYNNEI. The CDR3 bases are TGTGCCAGCAGTGCTCAGACCTCTGGGGCCAACGTCCTGACTTTC. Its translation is CASSAQTSGANVLTF.

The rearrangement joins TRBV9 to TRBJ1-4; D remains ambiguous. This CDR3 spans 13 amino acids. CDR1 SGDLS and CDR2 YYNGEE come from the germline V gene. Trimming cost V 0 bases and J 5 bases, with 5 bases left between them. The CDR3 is CASSVGQNEKLFF. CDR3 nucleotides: TGTGCCAGCAGCGTAGGCCAGAATGAAAAACTGTTTTTT.

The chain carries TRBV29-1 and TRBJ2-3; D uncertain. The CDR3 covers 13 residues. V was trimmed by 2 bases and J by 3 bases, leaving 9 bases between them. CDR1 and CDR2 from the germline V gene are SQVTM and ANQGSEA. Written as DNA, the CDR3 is TGCAGCGTTGAATTTTTCGGGACAGATACGCAGTATTTT. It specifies CSVEFFGTDTQYF.

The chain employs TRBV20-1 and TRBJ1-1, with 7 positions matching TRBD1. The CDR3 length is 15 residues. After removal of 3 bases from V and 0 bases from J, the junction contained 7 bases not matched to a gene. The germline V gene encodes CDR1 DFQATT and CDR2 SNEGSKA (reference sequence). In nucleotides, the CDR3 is TGCAGTGCTAGTGTGGACAGGCCACTGAACACTGAAGCTTTCTTT. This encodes CSASVDRPLNTEAFF.

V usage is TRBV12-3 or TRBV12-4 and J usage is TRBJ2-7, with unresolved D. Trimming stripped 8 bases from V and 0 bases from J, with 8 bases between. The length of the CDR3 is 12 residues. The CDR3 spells CASGSRSYEQYF. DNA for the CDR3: TGTGCCAGCGGTAGCCGCTCCTACGAGCAGTACTTC.

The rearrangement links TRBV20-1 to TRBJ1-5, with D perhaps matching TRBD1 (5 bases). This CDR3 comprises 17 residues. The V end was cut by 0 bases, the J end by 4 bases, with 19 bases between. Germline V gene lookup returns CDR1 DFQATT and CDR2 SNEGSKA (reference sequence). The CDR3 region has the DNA TGCAGTGCTAGAGATCCTTTGAGGGGTTCGGGGAATCAGCCCCAGCATTTT. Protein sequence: CSARDPLRGSGNQPQHF.

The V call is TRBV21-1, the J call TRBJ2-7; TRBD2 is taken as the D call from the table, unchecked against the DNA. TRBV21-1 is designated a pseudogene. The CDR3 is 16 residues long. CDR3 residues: CASSKGRLAGIYEQYF. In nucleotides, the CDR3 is TGTGCCAGCAGCAAAGGGAGACTAGCGGGGATTTACGAGCAGTACTTC.

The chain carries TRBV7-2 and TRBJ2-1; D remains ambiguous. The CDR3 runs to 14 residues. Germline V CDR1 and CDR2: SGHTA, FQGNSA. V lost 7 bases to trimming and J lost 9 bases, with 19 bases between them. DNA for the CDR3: TGTGCCAGCACCCTCCCTATCACTTCAGGTGAGCAGTTCTTC. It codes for CASTLPITSGEQFF.

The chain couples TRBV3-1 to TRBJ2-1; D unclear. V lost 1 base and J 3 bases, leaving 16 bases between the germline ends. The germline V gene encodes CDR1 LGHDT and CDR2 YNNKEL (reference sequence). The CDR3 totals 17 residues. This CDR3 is CASSQGASSPFYNEQFF. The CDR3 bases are TGTGCCAGCAGCCAAGGGGCCTCCAGCCCTTTCTACAATGAGCAGTTCTTC.

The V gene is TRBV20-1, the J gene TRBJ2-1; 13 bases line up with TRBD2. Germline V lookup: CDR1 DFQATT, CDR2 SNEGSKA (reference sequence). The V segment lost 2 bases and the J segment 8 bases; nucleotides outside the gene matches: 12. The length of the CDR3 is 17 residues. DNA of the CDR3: TGCAGTGCTAGACCCCCTTTACTAGCGGGAGGGCTCTATGAGCAGTTCTTC. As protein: CSARPPLLAGGLYEQFF.

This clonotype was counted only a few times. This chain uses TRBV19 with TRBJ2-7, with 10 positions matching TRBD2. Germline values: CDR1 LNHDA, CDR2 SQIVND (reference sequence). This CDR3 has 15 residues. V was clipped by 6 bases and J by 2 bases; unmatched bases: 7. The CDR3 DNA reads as TGTGCCAGTAGCCCCGGACTAGCGGAGACCTACGAGCAGTACTTC. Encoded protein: CASSPGLAETYEQYF.

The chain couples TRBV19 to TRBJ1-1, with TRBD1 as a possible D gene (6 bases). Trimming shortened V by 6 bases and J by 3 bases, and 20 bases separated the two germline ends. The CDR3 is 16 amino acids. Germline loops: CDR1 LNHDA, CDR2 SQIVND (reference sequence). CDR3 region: CASSPRRVEGDTEAFF. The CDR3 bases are TGTGCCAGTAGCCCGAGGCGAGTCGAGGGGGACACTGAAGCTTTCTTT.

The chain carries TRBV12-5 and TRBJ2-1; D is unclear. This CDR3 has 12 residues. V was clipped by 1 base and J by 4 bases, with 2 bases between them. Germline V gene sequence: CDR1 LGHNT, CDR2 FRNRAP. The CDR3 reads CASGLGYNEQFF. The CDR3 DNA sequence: TGTGCTAGTGGTTTGGGATACAATGAGCAGTTCTTC.

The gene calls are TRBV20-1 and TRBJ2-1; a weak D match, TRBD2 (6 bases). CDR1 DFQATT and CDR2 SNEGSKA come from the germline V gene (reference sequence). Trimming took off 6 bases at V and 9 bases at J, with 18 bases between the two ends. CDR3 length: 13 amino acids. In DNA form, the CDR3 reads TGCAGTGCCACCGCGTCCAGGAGGGGTGAGCAGTTCTTC. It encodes CSATASRRGEQFF.

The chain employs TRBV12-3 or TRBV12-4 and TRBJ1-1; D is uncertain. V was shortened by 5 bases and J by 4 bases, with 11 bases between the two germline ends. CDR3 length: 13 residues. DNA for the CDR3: TGTGCCAGCAGTGTCCGTCTAGGCACTGAAGCTTTCTTT. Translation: CASSVRLGTEAFF.

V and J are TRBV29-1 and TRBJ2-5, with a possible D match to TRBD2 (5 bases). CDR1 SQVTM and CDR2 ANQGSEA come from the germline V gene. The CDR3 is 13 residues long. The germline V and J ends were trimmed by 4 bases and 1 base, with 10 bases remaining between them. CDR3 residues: CSVGGPVQETQYF. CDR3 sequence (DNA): TGCAGCGTTGGAGGGCCAGTCCAAGAGACCCAGTACTTC. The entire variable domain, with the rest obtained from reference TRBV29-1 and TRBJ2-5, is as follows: SAVISQKPSRDICQRGTSLTIQCQVDSQVTMMFWYRQQPGQSLTLIATANQGSEATYESGFVIDKFPISRPNLTFSTLTVSNMSPEDSSIYLCSVGGPVQETQYFGPGTRLLVL.

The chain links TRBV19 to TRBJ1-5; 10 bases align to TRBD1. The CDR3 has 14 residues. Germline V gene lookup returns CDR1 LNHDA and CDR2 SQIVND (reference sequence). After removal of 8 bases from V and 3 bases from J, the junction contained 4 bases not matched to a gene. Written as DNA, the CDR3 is TGTGCCAGTTGGGACAGGGGATCCAATCAGCCCCAGCATTTT. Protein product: CASWDRGSNQPQHF.

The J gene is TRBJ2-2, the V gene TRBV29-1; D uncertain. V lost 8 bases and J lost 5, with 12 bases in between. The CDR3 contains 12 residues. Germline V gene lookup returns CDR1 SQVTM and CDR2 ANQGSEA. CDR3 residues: CSSTARTGELFF. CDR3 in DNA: TGCAGCTCCACGGCGCGGACCGGGGAGCTGTTTTTT.

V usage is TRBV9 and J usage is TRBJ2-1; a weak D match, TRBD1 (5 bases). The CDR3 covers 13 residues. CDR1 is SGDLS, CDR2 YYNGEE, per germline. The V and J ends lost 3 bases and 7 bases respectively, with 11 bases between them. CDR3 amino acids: CASSGRVRNEQFF. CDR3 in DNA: TGTGCCAGCAGCGGCAGGGTAAGGAATGAGCAGTTCTTC.